This entry concerns a single T cell receptor (beta chain). The antigen it binds to is not known. No base-level quality is on record; no much larger clone is a single base apart. TCRbeta CDR3 regions were amplified from genomic DNA using the immunoSEQ Assay, a bias-controlled multiplex PCR. In the source study's methods: Within the assay, amplification of reference gene primers was used to estimate how many nucleated cells each sample contained. To quantify the absolute abundance of each unique TCRbeta CDR3 rearrangement, sequence reads were collapsed and filtered. Productive Simpson clonality was computed per sample as the square root of Simpson's diversity index over productive rearrangements. TCRdb's version of the immuneACCESS table is confined to in-frame rearrangements and falls short of the full clone set. An unresolved V gene accounts for under half of the shortfall where checked; the remainder is of unknown origin. D and trimming come from the DNA, and the V and J calls and clone size come from that table. The sample table holds tens of thousands of clones, of which around 81% were seen once. The ten largest clones take up 4.8% of the sample.

This specimen belongs to a study of blood T cell repertoires in COVID-19 (dated by TCRdb to the early 2020s). Concerning the study at large: The collaborator samples originated in the United States, Italy and Spain and spanned the acute and convalescent phases of COVID-19. The prospective study material was composed of cDNA or gDNA derived from T cells, B-cell-depleted T cells, or PBMCs. The dataset comprised deeply sampled blood TCRbeta repertoires from subjects exposed to, actively infected with, or recovered from COVID-19. The repertoires were made available in a free public database intended to serve as a resource for research on the immune response to SARS-CoV-2. The samples were drawn from the first 160 participants of the ongoing ImmuneRACE study and from 1,254 subjects provided by 6 global collaborators. A de-identified subject ID, COVID-19 status, age in years and sex were almost always included in the sample metadata. Where available, HLA class I and class II types were obtained from metadata supplied by the sample provider rather than from assay-based typing.

Whole blood was collected in K2EDTA tubes by collaborating institutions according to the institutions' own protocols. Collaborator samples were shipped for TCRbeta analysis as frozen whole blood, isolated PBMCs, or DNA extracted from either sample type. General conclusions and limits of the study: The amount of clinical and demographic metadata varied by source and participant and was provided uncurated.

As encoded in the germline V gene (reference sequence), CDR1 is SGHNT while CDR2 is YYREEE. The germline ends are 9 bases apart after V is trimmed by 0 bases and J by 5 bases. The CDR3 has 13 amino acids, counting the end cysteine and phenylalanine. Of the read, only the CDR3 DNA is kept; its 39 bases are in frame from base 1. The sequencing sample was made of peripheral blood. Recombination connected TRBV5-4 to TRBJ2-7; a confident D gene designation cannot be given. The TCR comes from a man between 50 and 59 years old with active COVID-19. Read as DNA, the sequence is TGTGCCAGCAGCTTGGAGATGGGCCACGAGCAGTACTTC. This encodes CASSLEMGHEQYF. Extended through the reference TRBV5-4 and TRBJ2-7 proteins, this CDR3 yields the full variable domain: ETGVTQSPTHLIKTRGQQVTLRCSSQSGHNTVSWYQQALGQGPQFIFQYYREEENGRGNFPPRFSGLQFPNYSSELNVNALELDDSALYLCASSLEMGHEQYFGPGTRLTVT.